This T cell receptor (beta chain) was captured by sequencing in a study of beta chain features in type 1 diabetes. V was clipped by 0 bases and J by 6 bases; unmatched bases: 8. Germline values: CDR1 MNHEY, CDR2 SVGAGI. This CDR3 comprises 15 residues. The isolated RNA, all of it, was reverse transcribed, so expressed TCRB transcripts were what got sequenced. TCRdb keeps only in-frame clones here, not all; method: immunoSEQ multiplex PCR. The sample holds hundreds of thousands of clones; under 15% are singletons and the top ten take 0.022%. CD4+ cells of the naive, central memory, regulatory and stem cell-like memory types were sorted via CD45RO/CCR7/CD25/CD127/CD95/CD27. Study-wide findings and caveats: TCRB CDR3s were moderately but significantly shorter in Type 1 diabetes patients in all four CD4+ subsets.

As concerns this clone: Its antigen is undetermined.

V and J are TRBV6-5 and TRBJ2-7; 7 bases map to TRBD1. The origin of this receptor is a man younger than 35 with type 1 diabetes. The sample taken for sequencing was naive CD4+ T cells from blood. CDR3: CASSYSGQPLREQYF. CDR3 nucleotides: TGTGCCAGCAGTTACTCGGGACAGCCACTTCGCGAGCAGTACTTC.